The 6 T cell receptor beta chains in this list originate from one sample, sequenced in a study of T-cell memory formation after mild COVID-19. TCRdb re-called the 5' RACE reads with MiXCR, one entry per CDR3 protein. The table includes about 440,000 distinct CDR3 sequences, around 20% detected once. Source material: PBMCs or a T cell subset sorted from them (not recorded which). The receptors shown here come from an adult woman who had mild COVID-19 (a few samples of this study predate the infection). Cell type and time point are not known.

This clonotype has just a few counts. The chain employs TRBV5-1 and TRBJ2-1; TRBD2 aligns across 10 bases. The CDR3 runs 16 residues. V shed 3 bases, J shed 9 bases, and the junction held 12 bases outside the gene matches. Germline V gene data show CDR1 as SGHRS and CDR2 as YFSETQ. The CDR3 DNA follows: TGCGCCAGCAGCTCGGTTGTAGCTAGCGGGAGTAGTGAGCAGTTCTTC. Translation gives CASSSVVASGSSEQFF.

The chain carries TRBV24-1 and TRBJ2-3; the D is unclear. The CDR3 has 13 residues. The germline V gene encodes CDR1 KGHDR and CDR2 SFDVKD. The V end was cut by 7 bases, the J end by 4 bases, with 11 bases between. The CDR3 reads CATRASGSDTQYF. The CDR3 DNA follows: TGTGCCACCAGAGCCAGTGGTTCAGATACGCAGTATTTT.

This clonotype was found a few times. The chain employs TRBV6-5 and TRBJ2-1, with D uncertain. The CDR3 covers 14 residues. V was cut by 2 bases and J by 6 bases, with 11 bases left in between. Germline CDR1 MNHEY, CDR2 SVGAGI. The CDR3: CASSYERNVNEQFF. The CDR3 DNA reads TGTGCCAGCAGTTACGAGAGGAACGTCAATGAGCAGTTCTTC.

The rearrangement links TRBV27 to TRBJ2-1, with 10 bases lining up with TRBD2. The V gene end was trimmed by 3 bases and the J gene end by 6 bases; junction bases not matched to a gene: 5. CDR1 and CDR2 from the germline V gene are MNHEY and SMNVEV (reference sequence). The CDR3 is made up of 15 amino acids. The CDR3 protein is CASSLGAGGFNEQFF. The CDR3 DNA follows: TGTGCCAGCAGTTTGGGAGCGGGGGGGTTCAATGAGCAGTTCTTC.

This clonotype was observed at least ten times. The chain carries TRBV5-6 and TRBJ2-7; no clear D gene. CDR1 SGHDT and CDR2 YYEEEE come from the germline V gene. The CDR3 covers 12 residues. V was shortened by 4 bases and J by 4 bases, with 9 bases between the two germline ends. The CDR3 sequence is CASSRVGYEQYF. CDR3 bases: TGTGCCAGCAGCAGAGTCGGGTACGAGCAGTACTTC.

This clonotype was seen a single time. V is TRBV19 and J is TRBJ1-2; 8 nucleotides match TRBD1. The V segment lost 3 bases and the J segment 7 bases; nucleotides outside the gene matches: 7. Germline V gene data show CDR1 as LNHDA and CDR2 as SQIVND (reference sequence). The CDR3 runs 14 residues. CDR3 DNA sequence: TGTGCCAGTAGTATGAGGCAGGGGGCTGCTGGCTACACCTTC. It yields the protein CASSMRQGAAGYTF.